This TCR beta chain was found in a study of blood T cell repertoires in COVID-19. This clone showed up just once. Original processing notes: Amplification of reference gene primers provided the estimated nucleated cell counts. The protocol was immunoSEQ multiplex PCR, while the TCRdb copy is restricted to in-frame clones and leaves out a portion. V, J and clone size are those of that table, while D and trimming were read from the DNA. The sample lists roughly 52,000 clones; about 90% were seen once. The germline CDR1 and CDR2 sequences are LNHDA and SQIVND (reference sequence). CDR3 length equals 16 residues. Trimming removed 2 bases from V and 0 bases from J, with 13 bases in between.

V is TRBV19 and J is TRBJ1-1, with a weak D call TRBD1 (6 bases). Sequences were obtained from peripheral blood. The sequence came from a man between 60 and 75 years old with active COVID-19. CDR3 sequence reads: CASSIQGLVMNTEAFF. CDR3 nucleotides: TGTGCCAGTAGTATACAGGGGTTAGTTATGAACACTGAAGCTTTCTTT.